One sample yielded the 18 T cell receptor beta chains listed below, sequenced in a study of blood T cell repertoires in COVID-19. The table came from immunoSEQ multiplex PCR; TCRdb's copy has only in-frame clones and leaves some out. The repertoire holds 200,000 to 250,000 clones, with approximately 84% as singletons. The material sequenced was peripheral blood. The receptor source for this set is a man aged 50 to 60 with acute or convalescent COVID-19.

The chain combines TRBV12-5 with TRBJ1-2; D is uncertain. The CDR3 spans 13 residues. CDR1 and CDR2 (germline): LGHNT, FRNRAP. Trimming took 1 base from V and 4 from J, leaving 7 bases between them. The CDR3 spells CASGLAPSYGYTF. The CDR3, as DNA: TGTGCTAGTGGTTTGGCCCCTAGCTATGGCTACACCTTC.

The chain couples TRBV7-9 to TRBJ2-5, with 7 nucleotides matching TRBD1. This CDR3 has 18 residues. J lost 0 bases, V lost 5 bases, and 15 bases had no gene match. In germline, CDR1 is SEHNR, CDR2 FQNEAQ (reference sequence). CDR3 region: CASSVHRGQRPYQETQYF. In nucleotides, the CDR3 is TGTGCCAGCAGCGTTCACAGGGGCCAAAGGCCGTACCAAGAGACCCAGTACTTC.

The V call is TRBV28, the J call TRBJ2-3; TRBD2 matches 8 bases. There are 15 residues in the CDR3. The V and J ends lost 3 bases and 0 bases, in that order; junction bases with no gene match: 2. Germline CDR1 and CDR2: MDHEN and SYDVKM. The CDR3 here is CASSFIAGSTDTQYF. CDR3 bases: TGTGCCAGCAGTTTTATAGCGGGAAGCACAGATACGCAGTATTTT.

The rearrangement links TRBV4-1 to TRBJ1-1; 9 nucleotides match TRBD1. The CDR3 has 16 residues. V shed 4 bases, J shed 1 base, and the junction held 7 bases outside the gene matches. Germline-derived CDR1 and CDR2 are MGHRA and YSYEKL. The CDR3 spells CASSPPPGQGNTEAFF. The DNA of the CDR3 is TGCGCCAGCAGCCCACCCCCGGGACAGGGGAACACTGAAGCTTTCTTT.

The V call is TRBV7-9, the J call TRBJ1-4; the match to TRBD1 covers 9 bases. V lost 5 bases to trimming and J lost 4 bases; unmatched junction nucleotides: 8. This CDR3 is built from 16 residues. Germline CDR1 is SEHNR and CDR2 is FQNEAQ (reference sequence). CDR3 in DNA: TGTGCCAGCAGCCACTACCGGACAGGGGATAATGAAAAACTGTTTTTT. This encodes CASSHYRTGDNEKLFF. Full variable domain (remainder filled in from reference TRBV7-9 and TRBJ1-4): DTGVSQNPRHKITKRGQNVTFRCDPISEHNRLYWYRQTLGQGPEFLTYFQNEAQLEKSRLLSDRFSAERPKGSFSTLEIQRTEQGDSAMYLCASSHYRTGDNEKLFFGSGTQLSVL.

The chain employs TRBV7-8 and TRBJ2-5; D gene ambiguous. V was trimmed by 0 bases and J by 2 bases, leaving 10 bases between them. In germline, CDR1 is SGHVS, CDR2 FQNEAQ. The CDR3 is made up of 15 amino acids. CDR3 sequence: CASSLAIGRQETQYF. CDR3 coding DNA: TGTGCCAGCAGCTTAGCGATCGGCAGGCAAGAGACCCAGTACTTC.

This chain connects TRBV5-1 to TRBJ1-1, with D possibly matching TRBD1 (6 bases). The CDR3 spans 15 residues. V was cut by 3 bases and J by 4 bases, with 16 bases left in between. Per the germline V gene, CDR1 is SGHRS and CDR2 is YFSETQ. The CDR3 nucleotides are TGCGCCAGCAGCTCAACAGGGAGGGCGATCACTGAAGCTTTCTTT. Encoded protein: CASSSTGRAITEAFF.

The rearrangement joins TRBV5-1 to TRBJ1-3; perhaps TRBD1 as D (6 bases). The germline gives CDR1 SGHRS, CDR2 YFSETQ. The ends were cut back, 0 bases at V and 0 bases at J, with 16 bases in the middle. The CDR3 covers 18 residues. CDR3 in DNA: TGCGCCAGCAGCTTGGCCTCCGCGGGGGCTACCTCTGGAAACACCATATATTTT. This sequence encodes CASSLASAGATSGNTIYF.

The rearrangement uses TRBV4-1 and TRBJ1-1; no clear D gene. The CDR3 is 17 residues long. Per the germline V gene, CDR1 is MGHRA and CDR2 is YSYEKL. Trimming removed 0 bases from V and 11 bases from J, with 25 bases in between. The CDR3 region has the DNA TGCGCCAGCAGCCAAGATATTCTTGGTGGTCAGGCGAGGGCTGCTTTCTTT. It encodes CASSQDILGGQARAAFF.

Here the CDR3 DNA reads TGTGCCAGCAGCGTTGGCCTCCAGGGGACCTACAATGAGCAGTTCTTC. The encoded protein is CASSVGLQGTYNEQFF. The rearrangement uses TRBV9 and TRBJ2-1; possible D gene TRBD1, 6 bases. Germline CDR1 and CDR2: SGDLS and YYNGEE. V was pared by 2 bases and J by 2 bases, with 14 bases between. This CDR3 contains 16 residues.

This chain connects TRBV3-1 (or the pseudogene TRBV3-2) to TRBJ2-3; 13 nucleotides agree with TRBD2. The junction had 6 bases not matched to a gene; V was cut back by 4 bases and J by 14 bases. The CDR3 sequence is 13 residues long. Germline assignment: CDR1 LGHDT and CDR2 YNNKEL (reference sequence). CDR3 residues: CASSPRLAGGWYF. DNA of the CDR3: TGTGCCAGCAGCCCCCGACTAGCGGGGGGTTGGTATTTT.

The chain employs TRBV29-1 and TRBJ2-5, with TRBD2 matching 7 bases. With V trimmed by 4 bases and J by 4 bases, 9 bases remained unmatched. The CDR3 runs to 14 residues. Germline V gene sequence: CDR1 SQVTM, CDR2 ANQGSEA. This CDR3 reads CSVVGGIVGETQYF. CDR3 DNA: TGCAGCGTTGTGGGGGGGATAGTCGGAGAGACCCAGTACTTC.

This clone occurred a few times. The CDR3 nucleotides read TGTGCCAGCAGCTTTTATGCAGTCATGAACACTGAAGCTTTCTTT. This codes for CASSFYAVMNTEAFF. This chain connects TRBV7-2 to TRBJ1-1; D is unresolved. The CDR3 is made up of 15 amino acids. Germline values: CDR1 SGHTA, CDR2 FQGNSA. Trimming removed 3 bases from V and 0 bases from J, with 11 bases in between.

CDR3: CASSTNLGGGNTEAFF. The CDR3 DNA follows: TGTGCCAGTAGTACGAATTTAGGGGGCGGGAACACTGAAGCTTTCTTT. This chain links TRBV19 with TRBJ1-1; TRBD1 agrees at 7 bases. This CDR3 contains 16 residues. Per the germline V gene, CDR1 is LNHDA and CDR2 is SQIVND (reference sequence). V lost 4 bases and J lost 1; bases outside the gene matches: 9.

The rearrangement joins TRBV5-1 to TRBJ1-1; 7 nucleotides align to TRBD1. The CDR3 contains 14 residues. From germline, CDR1 is SGHRS and CDR2 YFSETQ. V gave up 4 bases and J gave up 4 bases; unmatched junction bases: 7. The CDR3 DNA is TGCGCCAGCAGCACTCACAGGGGCGGCACTGAAGCTTTCTTT. Translated, it gives CASSTHRGGTEAFF.

V is TRBV4-1 and J is TRBJ1-2; D is possibly TRBD1 (5 bases). V lost 1 base and J lost 2, with 5 bases in between. Per germline, CDR1 MGHRA and CDR2 YSYEKL. The CDR3 is 13 amino acids. In DNA form, the CDR3 reads TGCGCCAGCAGCCAAGGGACAAACTATGGCTACACCTTC. This gives the protein CASSQGTNYGYTF.

The chain's CDR3 is CASSPLGLAGGVRSTGELFF. The CDR3 nucleotides read TGTGCCAGCAGTCCCTTGGGACTAGCGGGGGGGGTAAGGAGTACCGGGGAGCTGTTTTTT. This rearrangement joins TRBV6-6 to TRBJ2-2; TRBD2 matches at 16 bases. The germline V gene encodes CDR1 MNHNY and CDR2 SVGAGI (reference sequence). The CDR3 covers 20 residues. After removal of 5 bases from V and 5 bases from J, the junction contained 14 bases not matched to a gene.

The chain combines TRBV27 with TRBJ2-7; tentatively, D is TRBD1 (6 bases). This CDR3 contains 15 residues. The V end was cut by 3 bases, the J end by 3 bases, with 15 bases between. Looked up from germline, CDR1 is MNHEY and CDR2 is SMNVEV (reference sequence). In DNA form, the CDR3 reads TGTGCCAGCAGTTTGGGGGCCCCGCAGGTCTACGAGCAGTACTTC. This encodes CASSLGAPQVYEQYF.